The clone carrying this TCR beta chain was counted once. This record belongs to a study of blood T cell repertoires in COVID-19. About the study: The United States, Italy and Spain were the sources of the acute and convalescent COVID-19 samples.

CDR3 length: 14 amino acids. Trimming removed 0 bases at V and 1 base at J, with 8 bases between. Germline V gene lookup returns CDR1 SGHNT and CDR2 YYREEE (reference sequence). This table comes from immunoSEQ multiplex PCR, and its TCRdb copy is limited to in-frame clones, with some not included. The sample contains 350,000 to 450,000 clones, approximately 86% of which appear only once. This chain links TRBV5-4 with TRBJ2-7; no definite D call. Sequenced: peripheral blood. The sequence was collected from a woman aged 60-70 years with COVID-19, enrolled during active disease. CDR3 region: CASSLDPGSYEQYF. CDR3 bases: TGTGCCAGCAGCTTGGATCCCGGGTCCTACGAGCAGTACTTC.